This paragraph covers one T cell receptor (beta chain) sequence. The data stem from a study of regulatory T cells in long-lasting Graves disease. Combining iRepertoire HTBI primers with Arm-PCR of CDR3 regions, the authors built TCR beta libraries. Per the original methods: Throughout the samples, researchers identified about 56 TRBV and about 15 TRBJ segments. MiXCR, applied by TCRdb to the multiplex PCR reads, yields one record per CDR3 protein. What appears here as the V and J calls and clone size reflects TCRdb's work, not the paper's. In the table there are about 470,000 distinct CDR3 sequences, 20% to 25% of which are singletons. Described time point: persistent/refractory GD, antithyroid drugs over 5 years with positive TRAb. From PBMCs, RNA was extracted and then used to make the TCR library. Trimming shortened V by 0 bases and J by 7 bases, and 10 bases separated the two germline ends. Germline values: CDR1 DFQATT, CDR2 SNEGSKA (reference sequence). The CDR3 is 14 residues long.

The TCR comes from a female donor with Graves disease. The chain carries TRBV20-1 and TRBJ1-6; D gene uncertain. Sequenced material: peripheral blood mononuclear cells (PBMCs), taken when the disease was refractory, from a patient treated with antithyroid drugs. CDR3 amino acids: CSARDDGWNSPLHF. DNA of the CDR3: TGCAGTGCTAGAGATGATGGGTGGAATTCACCCCTCCACTTT.